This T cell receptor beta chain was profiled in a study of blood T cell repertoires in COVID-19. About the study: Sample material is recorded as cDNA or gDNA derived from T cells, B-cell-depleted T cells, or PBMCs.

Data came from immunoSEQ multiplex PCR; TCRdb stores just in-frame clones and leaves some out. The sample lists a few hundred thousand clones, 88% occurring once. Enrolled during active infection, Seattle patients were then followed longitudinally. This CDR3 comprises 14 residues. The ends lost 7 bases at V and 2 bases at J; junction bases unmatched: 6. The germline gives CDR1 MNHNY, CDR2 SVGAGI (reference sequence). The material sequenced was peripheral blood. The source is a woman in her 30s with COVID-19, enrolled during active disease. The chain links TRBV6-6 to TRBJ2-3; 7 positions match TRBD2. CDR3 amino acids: CASTPSGNTDTQYF. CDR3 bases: TGTGCCAGCACCCCTAGCGGTAACACAGATACGCAGTATTTT.